This T cell receptor (beta chain) was identified in a study of OX40 agonist ivuxolimab in advanced cancers. The protocol was immunoSEQ multiplex PCR, while the TCRdb copy is restricted to in-frame clones and leaves out a portion. The sample carries 75,000 to 90,000 clones, approximately 90% recorded once. This clone came up a few times. The source is an adult with an advanced solid tumor such as melanoma, head and neck, liver or kidney cancer. The sequences come from CD4+ or CD8+ T cells sorted from blood, collected in a trial of the OX40 agonist ivuxolimab.

The CDR3 DNA reads as TGTGCCAGCAGCGAGCGGGGGCCAGGGAATGAGCAGTTCTTC. Protein: CASSERGPGNEQFF. The chain recombines TRBV9 with TRBJ2-1; the match to TRBD2 covers 8 bases. Looked up from germline, CDR1 is SGDLS and CDR2 is YYNGEE. J gave up 7 bases and V 3 bases, and 6 bases lay outside the gene matches. The CDR3 sequence is 14 residues long.